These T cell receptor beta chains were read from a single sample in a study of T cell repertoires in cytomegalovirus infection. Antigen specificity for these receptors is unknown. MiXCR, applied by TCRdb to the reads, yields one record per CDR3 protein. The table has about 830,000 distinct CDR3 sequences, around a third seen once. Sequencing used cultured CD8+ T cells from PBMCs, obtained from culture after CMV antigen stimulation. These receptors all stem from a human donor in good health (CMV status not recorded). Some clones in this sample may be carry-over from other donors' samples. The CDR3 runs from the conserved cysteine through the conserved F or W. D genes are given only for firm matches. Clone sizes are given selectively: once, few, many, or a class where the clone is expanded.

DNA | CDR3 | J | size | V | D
TGTGCCAGCAGCTTGGGGGCTAGCGGGGTGAATGAGCAGTTCTTC | CASSLGASGVNEQFF | TRBJ2-1 | few | TRBV7-2 | TRBD2
TGTGCCAGCAGCTTAATGGAGTTCTCCGGAAACACCATATATTTT | CASSLMEFSGNTIYF | TRBJ1-3 | many | TRBV7-6 | NA
TGTGCCAGCAGCTTGGACGGGTGGGGGAGCCCAGATACGCAGTATTTT | CASSLDGWGSPDTQYF | TRBJ2-3 | few | TRBV7-2 | NA
TGTGCCAGCAGTTCGGCTTTTGGTCAGCCCCAGCATTTT | CASSSAFGQPQHF | TRBJ1-5 | NA | TRBV6-6 | NA
TGTGCCAGCAGCTTAGACAGCCTTCCTAATAATTCACCCCTCCACTTT | CASSLDSLPNNSPLHF | TRBJ1-6 | NA | TRBV5-8 | NA
TGTGCCAGCAGCGGACACCGGGACAGGGGCGCCGGGGAGCTGTTTTTT | CASSGHRDRGAGELFF | TRBJ2-2 | few | TRBV7-9 | TRBD1
TGTGCCAACAGCTTGGCCGAGAGTAAGGCCCCAAACTACGAGCAGTACTTC | CANSLAESKAPNYEQYF | TRBJ2-7 | NA | TRBV5-6 | NA
TGTGCCAGCAGTTTTAATGCCTACAGGCTCTCCTACAATGAGCAGTTCTTC | CASSFNAYRLSYNEQFF | TRBJ2-1 | few | TRBV12-3/TRBV12-4 | NA
TGCGCCAGCAGCCAAGAAAGAGGTTGGACGTTCTATGGCTACACCTTC | CASSQERGWTFYGYTF | TRBJ1-2 | NA | TRBV4-1 | NA
TGTGCCAGCAGCGACGACGGACTAGCGGGAAAGAATTTT | CASSDDGLAGKNF | TRBJ2-3 | few | TRBV9 | TRBD2
TGCAGCGTTGAAGATCGAGGGGGGCGGGGAGATACGCAGTATTTT | CSVEDRGGRGDTQYF | TRBJ2-3 | NA | TRBV29-1 | NA
TGTGCCAGCAGCTCTCCGGGGGCCTCGCCGTATACGCAGTATTTT | CASSSPGASPYTQYF | TRBJ2-3 | few | TRBV7-9 | NA
TGTGCCAGCAGTTACTCGATAGGATTGGATACGCAGTATTTT | CASSYSIGLDTQYF | TRBJ2-3 | NA | TRBV6-2/TRBV6-3 | NA
TGTGCCAGCACCCAACAGGATGGCTACACCTTC | CASTQQDGYTF | TRBJ1-2 | once | TRBV11-2 | NA
TGTGCCAGCAGTACCAGACAGGTCTATAGCAATCAGCCCCAGCATTTT | CASSTRQVYSNQPQHF | TRBJ1-5 | NA | TRBV28 | NA
TGTGCCAGCAGCTACTTTAACATTCAAGGGGGGAGAGGCAATGAGCAGTTCTTC | CASSYFNIQGGRGNEQFF | TRBJ2-1 | NA | TRBV6-6 | NA
TGTGCCAGCAGCTTGAGTACTAGGGGACTAGTCCTGTTCTACGAGCAGTACTTC | CASSLSTRGLVLFYEQYF | TRBJ2-7 | many | TRBV5-8 | TRBD2
TGTGCCAGCAGTCCCAGATATCCTGGGACAGATACGCAGTATTTT | CASSPRYPGTDTQYF | TRBJ2-3 | NA | TRBV9 | NA
TGTGCCAGCAGCCAAGACCCCCAGGTGACTAATGAAAAACTGTTTTTT | CASSQDPQVTNEKLFF | TRBJ1-4 | NA | TRBV4-2 | NA
TGTGCCAGCAGACCCCCGGGGGCGCGTGATGAAAAACTGTTTTTT | CASRPPGARDEKLFF | TRBJ1-4 | many | TRBV12-3/TRBV12-4 | NA
TGTGCCAGCAGCTTGGGACACTATAATTCACCCCTCCACTTT | CASSLGHYNSPLHF | TRBJ1-6 | NA | TRBV7-9 | NA
TGTGCCAGCAGGGACAGGGGAAAATACTATGGCTACACCTTC | CASRDRGKYYGYTF | TRBJ1-2 | NA | TRBV27 | TRBD1
TGTGCTAGTGGTTTACCACCGACAGTCACCTTC | CASGLPPTVTF | TRBJ1-2 | NA | TRBV12-5 | NA
TGCGCCAGCAGCAGGGGACAGAATCAGCCCCAGCATTTT | CASSRGQNQPQHF | TRBJ1-5 | NA | TRBV4-1 | TRBD1
TGTGCCATCCCTGCTGGATTCTCAGGCTCTAACTATGGCTACACCTTC | CAIPAGFSGSNYGYTF | TRBJ1-2 | few | TRBV10-3 | NA
TGTGCCAGCAGCCCACCGGTGGACAGGCCGTATAGCAATCAGCCCCAGCATTTT | CASSPPVDRPYSNQPQHF | TRBJ1-5 | few | TRBV12-3/TRBV12-4 | TRBD1
TGTGCCAGCAGTTTATTAGGGTCCCATAATGAAAAACTGTTTTTT | CASSLLGSHNEKLFF | TRBJ1-4 | NA | TRBV27 | NA
TGTGCCAGCAGCGACACTAGCGGGGGCAATTACAATGAGCAGTTCTTC | CASSDTSGGNYNEQFF | TRBJ2-1 | NA | TRBV11-2 | TRBD2
TGTGCCAGCAGTTACTCGTCGAGAAGCCTTTCACCCTCCTACGAGCAGTACTTC | CASSYSSRSLSPSYEQYF | TRBJ2-7 | few | TRBV6-5 | NA
TGTGCCAGCTGGTCGACAGTCTCAAATTCGAACACTGAAGCTTTCTTT | CASWSTVSNSNTEAFF | TRBJ1-1 | NA | TRBV12-3/TRBV12-4 | NA
TGTGCCACCCACCCAGGGTCCACTGAAGCTTTCTTT | CATHPGSTEAFF | TRBJ1-1 | NA | TRBV12-3/TRBV12-4 | NA
TGTGCCAGCAGTTCGCCGGCGGCTGAGCAGTTCTTC | CASSSPAAEQFF | TRBJ2-1 | NA | TRBV27 | NA
TGTGCCAGCAGCTTAAGTAAAAGGGGCTCCTACAATGAGCAGTTCTTC | CASSLSKRGSYNEQFF | TRBJ2-1 | few | TRBV7-6 | NA
TGTGCCAGCAGCCCCTTCCGGGGACAGGGCACTGAAGCTTTCTTT | CASSPFRGQGTEAFF | TRBJ1-1 | many | TRBV7-8 | TRBD1
TGTGCCAGCAGCACTTACAGGGGAACTGAAGCTTTCTTT | CASSTYRGTEAFF | TRBJ1-1 | many | TRBV7-8 | TRBD1
TGTGCCAGCAGTTTTTCTAGCCTTTACTTGCAGGGGTTTTATGGCTACACCTTC | CASSFSSLYLQGFYGYTF | TRBJ1-2 | few | TRBV27 | NA
TGTGCCAGCACCCTCCGAGGGCGGGGGGATACCATTCAGTACTTC | CASTLRGRGDTIQYF | TRBJ2-4 | NA | TRBV6-2/TRBV6-3 | TRBD2
TGTGCCAGCAGTTTATTTGCAGGGATAATGAACACTGAAGCTTTCTTT | CASSLFAGIMNTEAFF | TRBJ1-1 | few | TRBV27 | NA
TGTGCCAGCAGTTTATCTCCGGGATCTTGGTACCAAGAGACCCAGTACTTC | CASSLSPGSWYQETQYF | TRBJ2-5 | NA | TRBV27 | NA
TGTGCCAGCACCTGGCAAGGGCAGAAGAATGGCTACACCTTC | CASTWQGQKNGYTF | TRBJ1-2 | few | TRBV6-2/TRBV6-3 | NA
TGTGCCAGCAGCCCCCCCGCCAGGGGATTATTTGAGCAGTTCTTC | CASSPPARGLFEQFF | TRBJ2-1 | many | TRBV7-8 | NA
TGTGCCAGCAGCCTTAAAGGGACTATAGAGACCCAGTACTTC | CASSLKGTIETQYF | TRBJ2-5 | few | TRBV12-3/TRBV12-4 | TRBD2
TGTGCTAGTGGTTGGTGGCAGACTACCGGGGAGCTGTTTTTT | CASGWWQTTGELFF | TRBJ2-2 | NA | TRBV12-5 | NA
TGTGCCAGCAGTTTATATAGCGGGGGACTCAATGAGCAGTTCTTC | CASSLYSGGLNEQFF | TRBJ2-1 | few | TRBV27 | TRBD2
TGTGCCAGCAGTTACCTTAAATATTCTGGGGCCAACGTCCTGACTTTC | CASSYLKYSGANVLTF | TRBJ2-6 | NA | TRBV6-2/TRBV6-3 | NA
TGTGCCAGCAGGCATTCAGAGACCCAGTACTTC | CASRHSETQYF | TRBJ2-5 | NA | TRBV12-3/TRBV12-4 | NA
TGTGCCAGCAGCTTATCCTTGGGGATCCACAACACCGGGGAGCTGTTTTTT | CASSLSLGIHNTGELFF | TRBJ2-2 | few | TRBV5-5 | NA
TGTGCCAGCAGCGTTACTCCCGGGACAGGGCACTATGGCTACACCTTC | CASSVTPGTGHYGYTF | TRBJ1-2 | few | TRBV9 | TRBD1
TGTGCCTCGGACGCCGGCCACAATGAGCAGTTCTTC | CASDAGHNEQFF | TRBJ2-1 | few | TRBV10-3 | NA
TGTGCCAGCAGCTTAAGTCCAGGGGTCCCATATGGCTACACCTTC | CASSLSPGVPYGYTF | TRBJ1-2 | few | TRBV7-9 | NA
TGTGCCAGCAGTTTTCCCAAGCGGGGGGATTATGAGCAGTTCTTC | CASSFPKRGDYEQFF | TRBJ2-1 | many | TRBV28 | TRBD2
TGTGCCAGCAGCTTATGGGGGTCCTTCTACGAGCAGTACTTC | CASSLWGSFYEQYF | TRBJ2-7 | NA | TRBV13 | NA